Below are 11 T cell receptor beta chains sequenced from a single sample in a study of post-analysis software for immune sequencing data. Findings of the study overall: The five TRBV segments detected at higher frequency in patients than in controls included TRBV5-6, TRBV5-1 and TRBV20-1.

The antigens these receptors bind are not known. Libraries were made from TCR beta cDNA, and they carried unique molecular identifiers. MiXCR was run by TCRdb on the PCR reads, yielding one entry per CDR3 protein. The sample lists about 460,000 distinct CDR3 sequences, around 40% occurring once. Sequencing used blood. The receptor set was obtained from a girl aged 5-17 years with multiple sclerosis.

The V call is TRBV30, the J call TRBJ1-6, with 9 bases identical to TRBD1. Germline CDR1 reads GTSNPN; CDR2 reads SVGIG (reference sequence). CDR3 size: 14 residues. The V gene end was trimmed by 0 bases and the J gene end by 10 bases; junction bases not matched to a gene: 4. The CDR3 bases are TGTGCCTGGAGTGTATGGGACAGGGCCTCACCCCTCCACTTT. Its translation is CAWSVWDRASPLHF.

The gene calls are TRBV27 and TRBJ2-4; 11 nucleotides match TRBD2. The J segment lost 0 bases and the V segment lost 7 bases, leaving 8 bases of the junction unmatched. Germline V gene sequence: CDR1 MNHEY, CDR2 SMNVEV (reference sequence). The CDR3 contains 17 residues. CDR3 bases: TGTGCCAGCACTACTAGCGGGGGATTTCTAGCCAAAAACATTCAGTACTTC. This encodes CASTTSGGFLAKNIQYF.

The CDR3 here is CASSGGGSSGSLASYNEQFF. CDR3 sequence (DNA): TGTGCCAGCAGCGGCGGTGGGAGTAGCGGGAGTTTGGCCTCCTACAATGAGCAGTTCTTC. The chain joins TRBV9 to TRBJ2-1; 9 bases fit TRBD2. Germline assignment: CDR1 SGDLS and CDR2 YYNGEE. Losses at the gene ends were 3 bases for V and 0 bases for J; bases not matched to a gene: 16. This CDR3 region has 20 residues. The full variable domain, in which reference TRBV9 and TRBJ2-1 provide the parts outside the CDR3, is DSGVTQTPKHLITATGQRVTLRCSPRSGDLSVYWYQQSLDQGLQFLIQYYNGEERAKGNILERFSAQQFPDLHSELNLSSLELGDSALYFCASSGGGSSGSLASYNEQFFGPGTRLTVL.

The chain combines TRBV5-1 with TRBJ2-4; 14 bases are shared with TRBD2. Judging by the DNA end, TRBJ2-7 fits better; the J call may be wrong. This CDR3 spans 17 amino acids. The germline V gene has CDR1 SGHRS and CDR2 YFSETQ. The chain's CDR3 is CASSLAMTSGRAYEQYF. In DNA, the CDR3 is TGCGCCAGCAGCTTGGCTATGACTAGCGGGAGGGCCTACGAGCAGTACTTC.

This clonotype was detected once. The rearrangement joins TRBV27 to TRBJ1-1, with a tentative D call TRBD1 (5 bases). CDR1 is MNHEY and CDR2 is SMNVEV in the germline V gene (reference sequence). The ends were cut back, 3 bases at V and 7 bases at J, with 15 bases in the middle. The CDR3 has 14 amino acids. The CDR3 here is CASSLGLGTLEAFF. CDR3 DNA sequence: TGTGCCAGCAGTTTGGGTTTAGGGACTCTTGAAGCTTTCTTT.

The chain uses TRBV12-3 or TRBV12-4 and TRBJ1-5; weak D call: TRBD1 (5 bases). CDR3 size: 15 residues. V was cut by 3 bases and J by 0 bases, with 9 bases left in between. The CDR3 DNA follows: TGTGCCAGCAGTTTGATGGGACCTAGCAATCAGCCCCAGCATTTT. It yields the protein CASSLMGPSNQPQHF.

The chain is built from TRBV27 and TRBJ1-1; D possibly corresponds to TRBD1 (5 bases). Trimming took 5 bases from V and 7 from J, leaving 29 bases between them. This CDR3 comprises 18 residues. Per the germline V gene, CDR1 is MNHEY and CDR2 is SMNVEV (reference sequence). The CDR3 reads CASSKTRAAGRTDGEAFF. The CDR3 DNA is TGTGCCAGCAGTAAAACCCGAGCAGCAGGGAGGACTGACGGTGAAGCTTTCTTT.

The gene calls are TRBV20-1 and TRBJ2-5, with TRBD2 matching 7 bases. J gave up 11 bases and V 2 bases, and 11 bases lay outside the gene matches. The CDR3 runs 13 residues. Germline V gene lookup returns CDR1 DFQATT and CDR2 SNEGSKA (reference sequence). The CDR3 region has the DNA TGCAGTGCTAGAAATGGGAGGGTCAGAGAGCAGTACTTC. Its translation is CSARNGRVREQYF.

The genes are TRBV20-1 and TRBJ2-5, with 7 bases fitting TRBD1. CDR1 DFQATT and CDR2 SNEGSKA come from the germline V gene (reference sequence). CDR3 size: 15 residues. J was trimmed by 11 bases and V by 5 bases; bases with no gene match: 20. The CDR3 spells CSAPWGRGQSNEQYF. The DNA of the CDR3 is TGCAGTGCTCCTTGGGGAAGGGGGCAGTCCAATGAGCAGTACTTC.

The CDR3 DNA sequence: TGTGCCAGCAGCCAAGATCGGGACAGGGTCTCAGATACGCAGTATTTT. Translation gives CASSQDRDRVSDTQYF. The V call is TRBV4-2, the J call TRBJ2-3, with 9 nucleotides matching TRBD1. Germline CDR1 and CDR2: LGHNA and YNFKEQ. V shed 0 bases, J shed 4 bases, and the junction held 5 bases outside the gene matches. The CDR3 has 16 residues.

This clonotype was recorded only once. This may be a read error, as it is one base from a much larger clone. The J gene is TRBJ2-1, the V gene TRBV10-3, with 13 bases identical to TRBD2. V shed 11 bases and J 8 bases; nucleotides not matched to a gene: 12. This CDR3 is built from 15 residues. Germline V lookup: CDR1 ENHRY, CDR2 SYGVKD. The CDR3 DNA is TGTGCCGTCAACAGAAGGACTAGCGGGAGAGATGAGCAGTTCTTC. Its translation is CAVNRRTSGRDEQFF.